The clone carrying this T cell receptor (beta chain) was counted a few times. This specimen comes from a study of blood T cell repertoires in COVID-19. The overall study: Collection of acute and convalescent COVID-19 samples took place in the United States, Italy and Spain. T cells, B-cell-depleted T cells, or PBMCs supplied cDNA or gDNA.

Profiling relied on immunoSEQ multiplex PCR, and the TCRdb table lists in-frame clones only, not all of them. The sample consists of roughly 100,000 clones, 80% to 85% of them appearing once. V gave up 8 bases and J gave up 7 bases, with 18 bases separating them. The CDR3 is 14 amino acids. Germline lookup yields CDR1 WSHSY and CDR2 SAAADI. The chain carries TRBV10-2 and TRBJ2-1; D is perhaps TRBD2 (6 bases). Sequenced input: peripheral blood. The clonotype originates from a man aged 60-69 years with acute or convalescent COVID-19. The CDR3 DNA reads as TGCGCCAGCGACGAGCAGGGAGGCTATAATGAGCAGTTCTTC. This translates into CASDEQGGYNEQFF.